This T cell receptor beta chain was captured in a study of T cells in Graves' hyperthyroidism and ophthalmopathy. Amplification of TCR beta CDR3 regions used RNA as the template. The HTBI primer set served for first-round RT-PCR of the TCR CDR3. MiXCR, applied by TCRdb to the multiplex PCR reads, yields one record per CDR3 protein. The profile covers around 360,000 distinct CDR3 sequences, with about 16% appearing a single time and roughly 19% taken by the ten largest. The CDR3 has 15 amino acids. The V gene end was trimmed by 6 bases and the J gene end by 7 bases; junction bases not matched to a gene: 12. Germline values: CDR1 SGHRS, CDR2 YFSETQ. This clonotype showed up just a few times.

The sequencing input was blood. This sequence was found in a woman aged 55-70 years with Graves' ophthalmopathy. V is TRBV5-1 and J is TRBJ2-7; 11 nucleotides line up with TRBD2. CDR3 sequence: CASMLAGGGFGEQYF. For the CDR3, the DNA is TGCGCCAGCATGCTAGCGGGAGGTGGGTTCGGGGAGCAGTACTTC.